Presented here are 27 T cell receptor beta chains from one specimen sequenced in a study of regulatory T cells in long-lasting Graves disease. The time point was: persistent/refractory GD, antithyroid drugs over 5 years with positive TRAb. Extracted RNA from PBMCs served as the source of the TCR library. CDR3 regions were amplified by Arm-PCR using iRepertoire HTBI primers to build TCR beta libraries. TCRdb used MiXCR to reprocess the multiplex PCR reads, holding one entry per CDR3 protein. Seen here are 400,000 to 500,000 distinct CDR3 sequences, approximately 23% observed once, and the top ten hold under 15%. The material was peripheral blood mononuclear cells (PBMCs), obtained when the disease was refractory, from a patient treated with antithyroid drugs. These receptor sequences come from a female donor with Graves disease.

As regards this clonotype: An end of the junction differs from the germline gene, which may be a read error. The chain combines TRBV11-3 with TRBJ1-6; D gene unclear. This CDR3 has 16 residues. In germline, CDR1 is SGHNT, CDR2 YENEEA. CDR3 in amino acids: CASSSDKESYNSPPHF. As DNA, the CDR3 is TGTGCCAGCAGCTCGGATAAGGAGTCCTATAATTCACCCCCCCACTTT.

This clonotype was counted many times. The chain combines TRBV10-3 with TRBJ1-1; TRBD1 matches 7 bases. V shed 9 bases and J 1 base; nucleotides not matched to a gene: 8. CDR3 length: 14 amino acids. Germline loops: CDR1 ENHRY, CDR2 SYGVKD. The CDR3 bases are TGTGCCATAAATAACAGGGGAGAGAACACTGAAGCTTTCTTT. It translates to CAINNRGENTEAFF.

This clonotype was detected ten times or more. The chain couples TRBV5-1 to TRBJ1-1; TRBD1 agrees at 7 bases. Losses at the gene ends were 4 bases for V and 2 bases for J; bases not matched to a gene: 8. This CDR3 contains 15 residues. Germline V gene sequence: CDR1 SGHRS, CDR2 YFSETQ. CDR3 DNA sequence: TGCGCCAGCAGCCTGGAGGGGGCGCGAAACACTGAAGCTTTCTTT. This encodes CASSLEGARNTEAFF.

This clonotype was found many times. The rearrangement links TRBV19 to TRBJ1-2; TRBD1 might be the D (5 bases). In germline, CDR1 is LNHDA, CDR2 SQIVND (reference sequence). This CDR3 region has 13 residues. Trimming cost V 11 bases and J 4 bases, with 17 bases left between them. CDR3 protein: CACKSGATYGYTF. CDR3 nucleotide sequence: TGTGCCTGTAAATCCGGGGCGACCTATGGCTACACCTTC.

This chain links TRBV7-2 with TRBJ2-6, with 7 bases matching TRBD1. Germline values: CDR1 SGHTA, CDR2 FQGNSA. V dropped 5 bases and J dropped 4; count of bases not matched to a gene: 14. This CDR3 has 18 amino acids. This CDR3 reads CASSLTGQDSLGANVLTF. The CDR3 DNA sequence: TGTGCCAGCAGCCTGACAGGGCAGGACTCTCTGGGGGCCAACGTCCTGACTTTC.

The V gene is TRBV4-3, the J gene TRBJ2-7; D gene uncertain. Trimming left V 0 bases short and J 1 base short, with 7 bases between. Looked up from germline, CDR1 is LGHNA and CDR2 is YSLEER. The CDR3 extends over 14 amino acids. This chain's CDR3 is CASSQDWASYEQYF. The CDR3 DNA follows: TGCGCCAGCAGCCAAGACTGGGCTTCCTACGAGCAGTACTTC.

This clonotype came up a few times. CDR3 nucleotides: TGCGCCAGCAGTCACCGTACAGGGATAATGAACACTGAAGCTTTCTTT. Protein product: CASSHRTGIMNTEAFF. This chain joins TRBV5-1 and TRBJ1-1; possible D gene TRBD1, 6 bases. Germline CDR1 reads SGHRS; CDR2 reads YFSETQ. V was pared by 5 bases and J by 0 bases, with 17 bases between. This CDR3 is built from 16 residues.

This clonotype was seen just once. This chain uses TRBV19 with TRBJ2-2; tentative D call: TRBD2 (5 bases). The V and J ends lost 6 bases and 6 bases respectively, with 17 bases between them. The CDR3 sequence is 15 residues long. The germline CDR1 and CDR2 sequences are LNHDA and SQIVND (reference sequence). The CDR3 loop is CASRITERVAGELFF. CDR3 sequence (DNA): TGTGCCAGTAGAATCACCGAGAGGGTAGCCGGGGAGCTGTTTTTT.

This clonotype was recorded many times. The V and J genes are TRBV7-3 and TRBJ1-1; D not certain. Germline assignment: CDR1 SGHTA and CDR2 FQGTGA. The CDR3 has 13 amino acids. Trimming shortened V by 2 bases and J by 3 bases, and 7 bases separated the two germline ends. DNA of the CDR3: TGTGCCAGCAGCTTATCCTATCACACTGAAGCTTTCTTT. This translates into CASSLSYHTEAFF. The whole variable domain, remainder taken from reference TRBV7-3 and TRBJ1-1, is GAGVSQTPSNKVTEKGKYVELRCDPISGHTALYWYRQSLGQGPEFLIYFQGTGAADDSGLPNDRFFAVRPEGSVSTLKIQRTERGDSAVYLCASSLSYHTEAFFGQGTRLTVV.

This clonotype turned up a few times. J is TRBJ2-1 and V is TRBV28; 8 bases line up with TRBD1. The J segment lost 8 bases and the V segment lost 7 bases, leaving 7 bases of the junction unmatched. Looked up from germline, CDR1 is MDHEN and CDR2 is SYDVKM. CDR3 length: 13 residues. CDR3 nucleotides: TGTGCCAGCACTCCCCGGACAGGGCATGAGCAGTTCTTC. Amino acids: CASTPRTGHEQFF.

This clonotype was found many times. This chain joins TRBV2 and TRBJ2-7; TRBD2 is a possible D gene (5 bases). This CDR3 contains 13 residues. Trimming stripped 8 bases from V and 1 base from J, with 12 bases between. CDR1 is SNHLY and CDR2 is FYNNEI in the germline V gene. CDR3 protein: CASGGLGSYEQYF. Here the CDR3 DNA reads TGTGCCAGCGGAGGATTAGGATCCTACGAGCAGTACTTC.

The rearrangement links TRBV7-8 to TRBJ1-1; no clear D. Germline V CDR1 and CDR2: SGHVS, FQNEAQ. V lost 0 bases, J lost 5 bases, and 10 bases lay in between. The CDR3 contains 14 residues. CDR3 sequence (DNA): TGTGCCAGCAGCTTAGCCCACATTGGGACTGAAGCTTTCTTT. As protein: CASSLAHIGTEAFF.

This clonotype was found many times. The chain is built from TRBV13 and TRBJ1-1; 10 bases are a match to TRBD1. Per germline, CDR1 PRHDT and CDR2 FYEKMQ (reference sequence). This CDR3 has 15 residues. V lost 5 bases, J lost 6 bases, and 9 bases stayed unmatched. The CDR3 here is CASSPTGQGNPEAFF. The CDR3 region has the DNA TGTGCCAGCAGCCCTACGGGACAGGGGAATCCTGAAGCTTTCTTT.

V is TRBV11-2 and J is TRBJ1-2; no firm D call. V was clipped by 6 bases and J by 4 bases, with 21 bases between them. Germline CDR1 reads SGHAT; CDR2 reads FQNNGV. The CDR3 has 16 residues. In nucleotides, the CDR3 is TGTGCCAGCAGTTTGAGATGGGCGGGTCCAGGCTATGGCTACACCTTC. Translation: CASSLRWAGPGYGYTF.

This clonotype has a handful of counts. J is TRBJ1-5 and V is TRBV28; tentative D call: TRBD1 (6 bases). V was cut by 6 bases and J by 7 bases, with 13 bases left in between. The CDR3 is made up of 13 amino acids. Germline V lookup: CDR1 MDHEN, CDR2 SYDVKM. The CDR3 bases are TGTGCCAGCAGCCCACAGGGCAGGCAGCCCCAGCATTTT. As protein: CASSPQGRQPQHF.

Remarks on this clonotype: Possible read error: a much larger clone is one base away. The chain couples TRBV6-1 to TRBJ1-4; 7 nucleotides line up with TRBD1. This CDR3 has 15 residues. Losses at the gene ends were 5 bases for V and 6 bases for J; bases not matched to a gene: 9. Germline-derived CDR1 and CDR2 are MNHNS and SASEGT. CDR3 protein: CASSPRQGQDEKLFF. The CDR3 coding sequence is TGTGCCAGCAGTCCTCGACAGGGCCAGGATGAAAAACTGTTTTTT.

CDR3 nucleotides: TGCGCCAGCAGCTTTGGGGCAGGGAGCCCCCAGCATTTT. Translating gives CASSFGAGSPQHF. V gene TRBV5-1 combines with J gene TRBJ1-5; TRBD1 might be the D (5 bases). The CDR3 runs to 13 residues. Looked up from germline, CDR1 is SGHRS and CDR2 is YFSETQ. Deletions cut 2 bases from V and 10 bases from J, with 13 bases between.

CDR3 sequence reads: CASSPRESTEAFF. The CDR3, as DNA: TGTGCCAGCTCACCACGGGAGAGCACTGAAGCTTTCTTT. The gene calls are TRBV18 and TRBJ1-1; no definite D call. Germline CDR1 and CDR2: KGHSH and LQKENI. Trimming removed 1 base from V and 4 bases from J, with 7 bases in between. The CDR3 sequence is 13 residues long.

The chain recombines TRBV9 with TRBJ2-2, with 8 bases lining up with TRBD2. There are 16 residues in the CDR3. Germline V gene sequence: CDR1 SGDLS, CDR2 YYNGEE. The ends lost 0 bases at V and 4 bases at J; junction bases unmatched: 5. Here the CDR3 DNA reads TGTGCCAGCAGCGTAGAGAGCGGGAGAGTCACCGGGGAGCTGTTTTTT. Translating gives CASSVESGRVTGELFF.

V and J are TRBV18 and TRBJ1-1; 8 bases match TRBD1. Germline CDR1 is KGHSH and CDR2 is LQKENI. This CDR3 is 15 amino acids long. J lost 4 bases, V lost 3 bases, and 7 bases had no gene match. Here the CDR3 DNA reads TGTGCCAGCTCACCCCTGACAGGGGCGGCCACTGAAGCTTTCTTT. The encoded protein is CASSPLTGAATEAFF.

This clonotype has ten or more counts. The chain is built from TRBV12-5 and TRBJ1-5; D uncertain. Germline CDR1 reads LGHNT; CDR2 reads FRNRAP. The CDR3 length is 14 residues. Trimming cost V 1 base and J 6 bases, with 10 bases left between them. The CDR3 spells CASGLGVFGQPQHF. The CDR3 DNA reads as TGTGCTAGTGGTTTGGGGGTGTTTGGTCAGCCCCAGCATTTT.

This clonotype was counted once. The junction differs from germline at one of its ends, possibly a read error. DNA of the CDR3: TGTACCAGCAGCCCCCGGGGACAGCCAACGAACACCGGGGAGCTGTTTTTT. Residues: CTSSPRGQPTNTGELFF. The J gene is TRBJ2-2, the V gene TRBV3-1; 7 bases are a match to TRBD1. Germline V gene sequence: CDR1 LGHDT, CDR2 YNNKEL (reference sequence). The CDR3 runs 17 residues.

This clonotype was recorded many times. The chain is built from TRBV19 and TRBJ1-2; 9 bases agree with TRBD1. J was trimmed by 7 bases and V by 8 bases; bases with no gene match: 8. CDR1 and CDR2 (germline): LNHDA, SQIVND (reference sequence). The CDR3 is 13 residues long. CDR3 DNA: TGTGCCAGTGACGAAAAGACAGGGGGTGGCTACACCTTC. Its protein is CASDEKTGGGYTF.

The chain employs TRBV13 and TRBJ2-7; the match to TRBD2 covers 10 bases. V dropped 3 bases and J dropped 3; count of bases not matched to a gene: 2. Germline V gene data show CDR1 as PRHDT and CDR2 as FYEKMQ (reference sequence). The CDR3 runs 14 residues. This chain's CDR3 is CASSFVAGGYEQYF. CDR3 coding DNA: TGTGCCAGCAGCTTCGTAGCGGGGGGCTACGAGCAGTACTTC.

The chain is built from TRBV20-1 and TRBJ1-5; 10 bases fit TRBD1. V trimming: 3 bases; J trimming: 4 bases; junction bases outside the gene matches: 6. The CDR3 sequence is 15 residues long. Per germline, CDR1 DFQATT and CDR2 SNEGSKA (reference sequence). The CDR3 DNA sequence: TGCAGTGCTAGCCATTGGACAGGGGGGAATCAGCCCCAGCATTTT. Translated, it gives CSASHWTGGNQPQHF.

This clonotype was seen only a few times. V and J are TRBV2 and TRBJ2-7, with D perhaps matching TRBD2 (6 bases). Germline values: CDR1 SNHLY, CDR2 FYNNEI. V shed 6 bases and J shed 4 bases, with 19 bases lying between them. The CDR3 runs to 15 residues. CDR3 in DNA: TGTGCCAGCAGCACGGCGGGACCCGAGGGGTACGAGCAGTACTTC. Protein product: CASSTAGPEGYEQYF.

The chain is built from TRBV24-1 and TRBJ1-5; no clear D gene. Between the trimmed V and J ends, which lost 9 bases and 2 bases, there was a span of 13 bases. Germline loops: CDR1 KGHDR, CDR2 SFDVKD. The CDR3 spans 14 residues. The DNA of the CDR3 is TGTGCCACCGGAGAGGGCGGACGCAATCAGCCCCAGCATTTT. It specifies CATGEGGRNQPQHF.